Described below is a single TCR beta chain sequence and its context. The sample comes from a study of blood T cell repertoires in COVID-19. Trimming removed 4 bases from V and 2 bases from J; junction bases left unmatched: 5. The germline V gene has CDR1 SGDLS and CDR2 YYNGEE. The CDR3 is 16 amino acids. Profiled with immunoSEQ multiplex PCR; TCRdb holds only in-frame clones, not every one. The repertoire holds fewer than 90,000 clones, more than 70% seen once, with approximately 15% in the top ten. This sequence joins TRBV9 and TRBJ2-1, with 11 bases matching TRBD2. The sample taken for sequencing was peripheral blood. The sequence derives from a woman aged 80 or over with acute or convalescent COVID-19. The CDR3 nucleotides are TGTGCCAGCAGCTTTGGACTAGCGGGCCCCTACAATGAGCAGTTCTTC. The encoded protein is CASSFGLAGPYNEQFF.